This T cell receptor beta chain was profiled in a study of PD-1 blockade in classical Hodgkin lymphoma. Study-level results: Excluded were patients who started nivolumab under 1 year after ASCT, a group that had lower diversity.

Clones were sequenced by immunoSEQ multiplex PCR, and TCRdb holds only the in-frame ones, with some missing. The sample holds some 150,000 clones; less than 80% are singletons and the top ten take 7.5% to 10%. V shed 0 bases and J shed 0 bases, with 12 bases lying between them. Per the germline V gene, CDR1 is KGHSH and CDR2 is LQKENI. The CDR3 is made up of 18 amino acids. In the case of this clone: Its specificity is unknown.

Every patient had relapsed following autologous stem cell transplantation, and cohorts differed in brentuximab vedotin exposure. Relapsed/refractory classical Hodgkin lymphoma patients had complete, partial or progressive responses. This specimen was peripheral blood mononuclear cells (PBMCs), taken before the second cycle of nivolumab. The source of this sequence is a human donor with classical Hodgkin lymphoma. The J gene is TRBJ2-6, the V gene TRBV18; D gene ambiguous. DNA for the CDR3: TGTGCCAGCTCACCACCAAGGGATCAGTTCTCTGGGGCCAACGTCCTGACTTTC. Its protein product is CASSPPRDQFSGANVLTF.